One and the same sample provided the 15 T cell receptor beta chains below, sequenced in a study of shared clonotypes between healthy human individuals. Clones were sequenced by immunoSEQ multiplex PCR, and TCRdb holds only the in-frame ones, with some missing. The repertoire consists of roughly 1 million clones, with 70% to 80% occurring once and the leading ten covering nearly 1.5%. Sample: memory CD4+ T cells sorted from blood. The subset: CD45RA-negative fraction. All receptors come from a man aged 18 to 30 in good health.

This chain joins TRBV5-1 and TRBJ2-2; 9 bases agree with TRBD2. V lost 4 bases to trimming and J lost 1 base; unmatched junction nucleotides: 11. Germline V gene data show CDR1 as SGHRS and CDR2 as YFSETQ. This CDR3 has 18 residues. The CDR3 reads CASSAGSSGALNTGELFF. CDR3 DNA sequence: TGCGCCAGCAGCGCCGGGTCTAGCGGGGCTCTGAACACCGGGGAGCTGTTTTTT.

The rearrangement links TRBV7-2 to TRBJ2-1, with 10 bases identical to TRBD1. This CDR3 region has 15 residues. Germline V gene sequence: CDR1 SGHTA, CDR2 FQGNSA. The J segment lost 6 bases and the V segment lost 5 bases, leaving 7 bases of the junction unmatched. The DNA for the CDR3 is TGTGCCAGCAGCCCGGGACAGGGGTCCCGCAATGAGCAGTTCTTC. Residues: CASSPGQGSRNEQFF.

This chain uses TRBV6-6 with TRBJ2-7; 7 positions agree with TRBD1. This CDR3 is built from 16 residues. J lost 5 bases, V lost 6 bases, and 16 bases had no gene match. The germline CDR1 and CDR2 sequences are MNHNY and SVGAGI (reference sequence). The CDR3 sequence: CASRGANRGINDEQYF. CDR3 nucleotides: TGTGCCAGCAGGGGGGCCAACAGGGGCATCAACGACGAGCAGTACTTC.

V usage is TRBV15 and J usage is TRBJ2-7; 7 nucleotides line up with TRBD1. Germline V gene lookup returns CDR1 LNHNV and CDR2 YYDKDF (reference sequence). The ends lost 4 bases at V and 9 bases at J; junction bases unmatched: 6. The CDR3 extends over 12 amino acids. The CDR3 region is CATSNDRVVQYF. DNA of the CDR3: TGTGCCACCAGCAATGACAGGGTAGTGCAGTACTTC.

There are a few counts of this clone. V usage is TRBV19 and J usage is TRBJ1-5, with D tentatively TRBD1 (5 bases). The germline CDR1 and CDR2 sequences are LNHDA and SQIVND (reference sequence). The CDR3 runs to 15 residues. V gave up 6 bases and J gave up 4 bases, with 16 bases separating them. The CDR3 DNA reads as TGTGCCAGTAGAGGGGCAGCAAGTTGGAATCAGCCCCAGCATTTT. Residues: CASRGAASWNQPQHF.

The chain combines TRBV15 with TRBJ2-1; 13 nucleotides agree with TRBD2. The germline V gene has CDR1 LNHNV and CDR2 YYDKDF (reference sequence). This CDR3 comprises 18 residues. V lost 0 bases and J lost 7; bases outside the gene matches: 9. The CDR3 DNA reads TGTGCCACCAGCAGAGATCAAACTAGCGGGGGGGCGGAAAATGAGCAGTTCTTC. Amino acid sequence: CATSRDQTSGGAENEQFF.

This chain joins TRBV4-1 and TRBJ2-7, with D maybe TRBD2 (6 bases). The germline V and J ends were trimmed by 4 bases and 3 bases, with 13 bases remaining between them. CDR3 size: 14 residues. Germline assignment: CDR1 MGHRA and CDR2 YSYEKL. The chain's CDR3 is CASSRGTPNYEQYF. CDR3 bases: TGCGCCAGCAGCCGCGGGACGCCGAACTACGAGCAGTACTTC.

V usage is TRBV29-1 and J usage is TRBJ2-5, with D perhaps matching TRBD1 (6 bases). The CDR3 has 14 amino acids. The germline V gene encodes CDR1 SQVTM and CDR2 ANQGSEA. The V and J ends lost 8 bases and 1 base respectively, with 17 bases between them. CDR3 DNA sequence: TGCAGCCTAAAGACAGGACCGTTCCAAGAGACCCAGTACTTC. Its translation is CSLKTGPFQETQYF.

The chain combines TRBV6-5 with TRBJ2-7; the D is unclear. The ends were cut back, 2 bases at V and 2 bases at J, with 13 bases in the middle. The CDR3 runs to 15 residues. In germline, CDR1 is MNHEY, CDR2 SVGAGI. CDR3 amino acids: CASSYGVKGPYEQYF. DNA of the CDR3: TGTGCCAGCAGTTACGGCGTCAAAGGGCCCTACGAGCAGTACTTC.

This rearrangement joins TRBV5-6 to TRBJ1-5; TRBD1 agrees at 7 bases. The V gene end was trimmed by 4 bases and the J gene end by 5 bases; junction bases not matched to a gene: 6. The CDR3 has 14 residues. Per the germline V gene, CDR1 is SGHDT and CDR2 is YYEEEE. The CDR3 sequence is CASSKYGQDQPQHF. The CDR3 DNA follows: TGTGCCAGCAGCAAGTATGGACAGGATCAGCCCCAGCATTTT.

The chain links TRBV6-8 to TRBJ1-6; D is undetermined. Germline CDR1 and CDR2: MNHGY and SAAAGT. V was pared by 5 bases and J by 9 bases, with 23 bases between. The CDR3 length is 17 residues. Here the CDR3 DNA reads TGTGCCAGCAGTCTGGGGTTTCAGGTCACTTTAGGTTCACCCCTCCACTTT. The encoded protein is CASSLGFQVTLGSPLHF.

V gene TRBV11-2 combines with J gene TRBJ2-7; 9 bases map to TRBD2. The CDR3 length is 16 residues. The trim removed 4 bases at V and 4 bases at J, leaving 11 bases unmatched. Per the germline V gene, CDR1 is SGHAT and CDR2 is FQNNGV. CDR3 amino acids: CASSSIFSGSTYEQYF. In DNA form, the CDR3 reads TGTGCCAGCAGCTCGATTTTTAGCGGGAGCACGTACGAGCAGTACTTC.

This chain joins TRBV2 and TRBJ1-3; D remains unclear. Deletions cut 6 bases from V and 4 bases from J, with 10 bases between. The CDR3 spans 13 residues. CDR1 is SNHLY and CDR2 is FYNNEI in the germline V gene. The CDR3 region has the DNA TGTGCCAGCAGATCGGACGGAGGAAACACCATATATTTT. It specifies CASRSDGGNTIYF.

This chain links TRBV6-5 with TRBJ2-3; possible D gene TRBD2, 5 bases. Germline CDR1 is MNHEY and CDR2 is SVGAGI. This CDR3 comprises 16 residues. V lost 2 bases and J lost 6, with 18 bases in between. The chain's CDR3 is CASSYGRLAPLDTQYF. The CDR3 DNA follows: TGTGCCAGCAGTTACGGTCGTCTAGCCCCCTTGGATACGCAGTATTTT.

This rearrangement joins TRBV7-2 to TRBJ2-5; 8 bases match TRBD1. The germline V gene has CDR1 SGHTA and CDR2 FQGNSA. This CDR3 has 15 residues. With 4 bases clipped from V and 7 bases from J, the junction kept 11 bases outside the gene matches. CDR3 sequence reads: CASSSQGQGQGTQYF. The CDR3 nucleotides are TGTGCCAGCAGCTCGCAAGGACAGGGTCAGGGGACCCAGTACTTC. Full variable domain (outside the CDR3, taken from reference TRBV7-2 and TRBJ2-5): GAGVSQSPSNKVTEKGKDVELRCDPISGHTALYWYRQSLGQGLEFLIYFQGNSAPDKSGLPSDRFSAERTGGSVSTLTIQRTQQEDSAVYLCASSSQGQGQGTQYFGPGTRLLVL.